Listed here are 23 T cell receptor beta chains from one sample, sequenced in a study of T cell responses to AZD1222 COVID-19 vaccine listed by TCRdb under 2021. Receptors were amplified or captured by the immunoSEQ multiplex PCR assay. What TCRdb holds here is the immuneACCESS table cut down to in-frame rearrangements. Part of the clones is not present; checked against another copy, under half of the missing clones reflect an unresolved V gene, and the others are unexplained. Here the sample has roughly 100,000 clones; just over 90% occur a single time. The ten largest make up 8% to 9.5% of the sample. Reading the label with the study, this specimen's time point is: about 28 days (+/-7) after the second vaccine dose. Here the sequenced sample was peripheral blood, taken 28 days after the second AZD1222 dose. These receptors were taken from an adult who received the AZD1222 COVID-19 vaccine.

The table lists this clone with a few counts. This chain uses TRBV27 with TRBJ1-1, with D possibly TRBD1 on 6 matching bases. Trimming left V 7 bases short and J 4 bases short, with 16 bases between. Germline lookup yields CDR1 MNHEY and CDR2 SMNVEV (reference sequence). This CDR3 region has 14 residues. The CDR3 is CASIRGGQSTEAFF. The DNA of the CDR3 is TGTGCCAGCATACGTGGGGGGCAAAGCACTGAAGCTTTCTTT.

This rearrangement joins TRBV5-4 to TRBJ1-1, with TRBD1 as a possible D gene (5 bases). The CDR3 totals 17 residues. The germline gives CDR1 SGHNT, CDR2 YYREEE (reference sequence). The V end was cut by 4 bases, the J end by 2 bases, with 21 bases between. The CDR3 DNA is TGTGCCAGCAGCCCGGGGGTGGTCCTTGAGGTAAACACTGAAGCTTTCTTT. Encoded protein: CASSPGVVLEVNTEAFF.

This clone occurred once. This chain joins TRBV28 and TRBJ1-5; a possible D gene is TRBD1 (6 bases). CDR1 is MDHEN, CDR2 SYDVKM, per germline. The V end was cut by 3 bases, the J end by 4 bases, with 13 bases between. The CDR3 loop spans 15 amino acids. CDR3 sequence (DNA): TGTGCCAGCAGTTTGGAGGGGGGCGTTAATCAGCCCCAGCATTTT. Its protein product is CASSLEGGVNQPQHF.

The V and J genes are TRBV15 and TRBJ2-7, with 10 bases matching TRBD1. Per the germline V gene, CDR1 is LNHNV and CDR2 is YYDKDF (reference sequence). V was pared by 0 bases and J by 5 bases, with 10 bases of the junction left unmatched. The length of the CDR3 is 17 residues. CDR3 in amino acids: CATSRDSVRTGGNEQYF. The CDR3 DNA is TGTGCCACCAGCAGAGATAGTGTCCGGACAGGGGGGAACGAGCAGTACTTC.

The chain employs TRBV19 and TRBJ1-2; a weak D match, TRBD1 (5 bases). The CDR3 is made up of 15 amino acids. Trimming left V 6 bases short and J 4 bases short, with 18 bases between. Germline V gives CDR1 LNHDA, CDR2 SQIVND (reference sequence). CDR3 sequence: CASRPWRGELYGYTF. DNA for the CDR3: TGTGCCAGTAGGCCATGGAGGGGAGAGCTCTATGGCTACACCTTC.

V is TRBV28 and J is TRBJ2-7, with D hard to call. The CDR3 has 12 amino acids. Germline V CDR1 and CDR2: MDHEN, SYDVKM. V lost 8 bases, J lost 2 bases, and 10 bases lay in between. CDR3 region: CASGMVPYEQYF. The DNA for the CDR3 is TGTGCCAGCGGAATGGTCCCCTACGAGCAGTACTTC.

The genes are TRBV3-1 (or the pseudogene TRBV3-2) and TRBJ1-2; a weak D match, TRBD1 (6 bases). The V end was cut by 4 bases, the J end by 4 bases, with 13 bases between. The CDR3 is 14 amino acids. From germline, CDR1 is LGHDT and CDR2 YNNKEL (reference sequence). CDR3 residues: CASSPPTGFYGYTF. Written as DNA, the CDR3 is TGTGCCAGCAGCCCACCAACAGGGTTCTATGGCTACACCTTC.

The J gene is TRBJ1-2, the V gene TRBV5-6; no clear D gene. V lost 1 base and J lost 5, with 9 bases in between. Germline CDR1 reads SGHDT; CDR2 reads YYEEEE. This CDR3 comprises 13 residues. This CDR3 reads CASSLSANYGYTF. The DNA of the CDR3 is TGTGCCAGCAGCTTGAGTGCCAATTATGGCTACACCTTC.

The CDR3 DNA reads as TGCGCCAGCAGCCGGACTAGCGGGAGCCTGGGTGAGCAGTTCTTC. It codes for CASSRTSGSLGEQFF. The V gene is TRBV5-1, the J gene TRBJ2-1; 13 bases fit TRBD2. CDR1 is SGHRS and CDR2 is YFSETQ in the germline V gene. Trimming took 4 bases from V and 9 from J; bases not matched to a gene: 7. The length of the CDR3 is 15 residues.

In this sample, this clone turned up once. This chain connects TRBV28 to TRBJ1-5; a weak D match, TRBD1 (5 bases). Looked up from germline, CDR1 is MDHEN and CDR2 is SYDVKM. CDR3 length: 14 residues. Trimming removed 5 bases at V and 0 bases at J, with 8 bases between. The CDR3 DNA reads TGTGCCAGCAGTAGCAGGGTTAGCAATCAGCCCCAGCATTTT. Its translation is CASSSRVSNQPQHF.

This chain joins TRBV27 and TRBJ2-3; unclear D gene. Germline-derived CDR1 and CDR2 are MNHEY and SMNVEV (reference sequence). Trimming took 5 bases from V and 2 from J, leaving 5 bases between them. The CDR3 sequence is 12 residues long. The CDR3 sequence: CASSTFTDTQYF. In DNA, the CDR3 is TGTGCCAGCAGTACATTCACAGATACGCAGTATTTT.

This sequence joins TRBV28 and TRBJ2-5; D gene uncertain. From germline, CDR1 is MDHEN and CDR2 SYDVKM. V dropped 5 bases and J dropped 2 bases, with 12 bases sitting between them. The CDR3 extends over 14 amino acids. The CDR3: CASSGDHTQETQYF. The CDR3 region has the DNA TGTGCCAGCAGTGGAGACCACACTCAAGAGACCCAGTACTTC.

DNA of the CDR3: TGCGCCAGCAGCTGGGAATCGGGACGGAAGAACACTGAAGCTTTCTTT. Protein: CASSWESGRKNTEAFF. The V call is TRBV5-1, the J call TRBJ1-1; D might be TRBD1 (5 bases). Germline V gene lookup returns CDR1 SGHRS and CDR2 YFSETQ. The ends were cut back, 3 bases at V and 1 base at J, with 16 bases in the middle. The CDR3 consists of 16 residues.

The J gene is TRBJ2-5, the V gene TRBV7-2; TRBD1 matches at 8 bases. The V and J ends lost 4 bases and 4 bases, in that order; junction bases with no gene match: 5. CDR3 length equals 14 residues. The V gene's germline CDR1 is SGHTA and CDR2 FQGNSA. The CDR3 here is CASSSQGAGETQYF. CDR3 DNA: TGTGCCAGCAGCTCTCAGGGGGCGGGAGAGACCCAGTACTTC.

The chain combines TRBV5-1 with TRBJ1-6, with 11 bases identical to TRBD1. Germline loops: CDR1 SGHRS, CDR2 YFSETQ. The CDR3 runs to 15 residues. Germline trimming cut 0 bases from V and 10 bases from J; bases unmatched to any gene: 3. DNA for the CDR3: TGCGCCAGCAGCTTGGCGGGACAGGGGGTCTCACCCCTCCACTTT. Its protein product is CASSLAGQGVSPLHF.

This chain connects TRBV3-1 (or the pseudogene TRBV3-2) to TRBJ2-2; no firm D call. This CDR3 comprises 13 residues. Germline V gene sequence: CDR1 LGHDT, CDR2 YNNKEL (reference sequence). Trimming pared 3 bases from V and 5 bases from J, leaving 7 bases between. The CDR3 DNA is TGTGCCAGCAGCCAGGGTATAACCGGGGAGCTGTTTTTT. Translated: CASSQGITGELFF.

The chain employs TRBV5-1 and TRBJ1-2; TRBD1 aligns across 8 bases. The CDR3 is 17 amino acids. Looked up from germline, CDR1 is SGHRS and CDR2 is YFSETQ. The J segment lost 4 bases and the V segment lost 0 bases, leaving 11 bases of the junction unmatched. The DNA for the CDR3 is TGCGCCAGCAGCTTGGACCCCGCAGGGGGCTTTGCCTATGGCTACACCTTC. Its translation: CASSLDPAGGFAYGYTF.

This chain's CDR3 is CATSESGGGTGQPQHF. The CDR3 DNA is TGTGCCACCAGTGAGTCCGGAGGGGGAACGGGTCAGCCCCAGCATTTT. The chain is built from TRBV24-1 and TRBJ1-5; the D gene is possibly TRBD1 (6 bases). CDR3 length: 16 amino acids. Trimming took off 4 bases at V and 6 bases at J, with 18 bases between the two ends. Germline loops: CDR1 KGHDR, CDR2 SFDVKD.

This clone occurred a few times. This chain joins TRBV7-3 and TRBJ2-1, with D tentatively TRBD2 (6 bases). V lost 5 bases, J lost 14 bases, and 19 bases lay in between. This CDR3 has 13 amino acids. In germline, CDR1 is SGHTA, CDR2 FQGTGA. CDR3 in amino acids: CASSPLAGLDKFF. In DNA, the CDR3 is TGTGCCAGCAGCCCCCTGGCGGGGCTAGATAAGTTCTTC. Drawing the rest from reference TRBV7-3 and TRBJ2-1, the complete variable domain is GAGVSQTPSNKVTEKGKYVELRCDPISGHTALYWYRQSLGQGPEFLIYFQGTGAADDSGLPNDRFFAVRPEGSVSTLKIQRTERGDSAVYLCASSPLAGLDKFFGPGTRLTVL.

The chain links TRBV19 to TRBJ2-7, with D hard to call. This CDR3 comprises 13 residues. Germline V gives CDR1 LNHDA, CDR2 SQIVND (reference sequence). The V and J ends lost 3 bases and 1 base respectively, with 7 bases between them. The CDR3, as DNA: TGTGCCAGTAGTATGGGCCTTTCCTACGAGCAGTACTTC. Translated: CASSMGLSYEQYF.

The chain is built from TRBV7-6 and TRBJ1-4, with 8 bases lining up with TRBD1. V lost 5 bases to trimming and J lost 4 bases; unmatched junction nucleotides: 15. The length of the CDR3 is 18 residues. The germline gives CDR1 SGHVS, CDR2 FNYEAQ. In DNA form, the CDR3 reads TGTGCCAGCAGCCCTTACCCCGGGACAGGAGGGGGTAATGAAAAACTGTTTTTT. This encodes CASSPYPGTGGGNEKLFF.

CDR3 loop: CASSLRASGRRETQYF. CDR3 bases: TGTGCCAGCAGCCTCAGAGCTAGCGGGAGGAGGGAGACCCAGTACTTC. The rearrangement uses TRBV3-1 (or the pseudogene TRBV3-2) and TRBJ2-5; 11 bases line up with TRBD2. Germline trimming cut 4 bases from V and 5 bases from J; bases unmatched to any gene: 9. Germline-derived CDR1 and CDR2 are LGHDT and YNNKEL (reference sequence). This CDR3 has 16 residues.

CDR3 DNA: TGCGCCAGCAGCTTGGACCAGCCACGGGATACGCAGTATTTT. As protein: CASSLDQPRDTQYF. The gene calls are TRBV5-1 and TRBJ2-3; D remains unclear. The CDR3 length is 14 residues. The germline V and J ends were trimmed by 0 bases and 6 bases, with 11 bases remaining between them. Germline assignment: CDR1 SGHRS and CDR2 YFSETQ.